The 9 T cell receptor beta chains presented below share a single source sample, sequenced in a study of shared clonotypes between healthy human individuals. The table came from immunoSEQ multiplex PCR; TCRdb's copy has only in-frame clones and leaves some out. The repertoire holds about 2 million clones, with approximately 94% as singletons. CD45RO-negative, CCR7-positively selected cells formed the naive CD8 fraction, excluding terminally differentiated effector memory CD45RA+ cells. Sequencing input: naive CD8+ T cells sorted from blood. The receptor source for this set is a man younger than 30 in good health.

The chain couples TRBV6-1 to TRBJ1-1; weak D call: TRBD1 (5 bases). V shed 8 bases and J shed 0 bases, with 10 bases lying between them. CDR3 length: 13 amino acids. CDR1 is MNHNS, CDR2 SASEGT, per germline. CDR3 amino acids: CASSGGMNTEAFF. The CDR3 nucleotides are TGTGCCAGCTCCGGGGGGATGAACACTGAAGCTTTCTTT.

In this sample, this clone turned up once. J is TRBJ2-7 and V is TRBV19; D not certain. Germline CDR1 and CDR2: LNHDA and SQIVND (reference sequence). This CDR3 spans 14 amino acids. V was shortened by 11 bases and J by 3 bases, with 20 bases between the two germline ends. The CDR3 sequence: CAPAPAEAHYEQYF. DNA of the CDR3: TGTGCCCCCGCGCCGGCGGAAGCCCACTACGAGCAGTACTTC.

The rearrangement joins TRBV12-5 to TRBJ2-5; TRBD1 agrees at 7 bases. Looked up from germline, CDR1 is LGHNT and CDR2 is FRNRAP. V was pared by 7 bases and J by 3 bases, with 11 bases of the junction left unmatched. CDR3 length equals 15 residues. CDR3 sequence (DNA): TGTGCTAGTGCTATCCCCTACAGGGGAAAAGAGACCCAGTACTTC. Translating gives CASAIPYRGKETQYF.

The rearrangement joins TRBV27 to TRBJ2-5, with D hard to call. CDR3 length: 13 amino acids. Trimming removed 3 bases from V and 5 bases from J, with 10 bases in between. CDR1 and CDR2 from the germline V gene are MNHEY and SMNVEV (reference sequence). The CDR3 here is CASSLRFGETQYF. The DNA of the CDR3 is TGTGCCAGCAGTTTGCGTTTCGGGGAGACCCAGTACTTC.

The CDR3 DNA is TGTGCCAGCAGTCCTCTCCTCGGAACGCTAGACTCCTACGAGCAGTACTTC. Protein: CASSPLLGTLDSYEQYF. The J gene is TRBJ2-7, the V gene TRBV27; D uncertain. V was cut by 5 bases and J by 0 bases, with 20 bases left in between. The CDR3 runs to 17 residues. Germline-derived CDR1 and CDR2 are MNHEY and SMNVEV (reference sequence).

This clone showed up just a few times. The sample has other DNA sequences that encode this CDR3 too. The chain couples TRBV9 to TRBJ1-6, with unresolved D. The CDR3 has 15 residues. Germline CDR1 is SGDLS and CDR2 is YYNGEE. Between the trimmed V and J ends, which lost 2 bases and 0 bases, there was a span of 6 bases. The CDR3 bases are TGTGCCAGCAGCGTGGGGAGCTCCTATAATTCACCCCTCCACTTT. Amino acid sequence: CASSVGSSYNSPLHF.

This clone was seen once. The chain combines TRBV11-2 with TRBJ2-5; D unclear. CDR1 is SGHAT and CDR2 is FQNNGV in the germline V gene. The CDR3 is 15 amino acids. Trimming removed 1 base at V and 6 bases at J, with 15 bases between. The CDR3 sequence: CASSLVGLDPQTQYF. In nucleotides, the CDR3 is TGTGCCAGCAGCTTAGTGGGGTTGGACCCGCAGACCCAGTACTTC.

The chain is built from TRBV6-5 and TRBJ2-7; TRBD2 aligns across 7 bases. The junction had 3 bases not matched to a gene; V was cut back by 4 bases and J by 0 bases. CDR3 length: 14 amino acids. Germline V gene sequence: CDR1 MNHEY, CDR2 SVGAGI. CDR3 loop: CASSSTSFSYEQYF. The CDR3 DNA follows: TGTGCCAGCAGTTCGACTAGCTTCTCCTACGAGCAGTACTTC.

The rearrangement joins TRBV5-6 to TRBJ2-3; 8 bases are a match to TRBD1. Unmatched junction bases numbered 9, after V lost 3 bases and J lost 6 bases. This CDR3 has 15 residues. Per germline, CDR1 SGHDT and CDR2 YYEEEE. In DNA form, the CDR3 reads TGTGCCAGCAGCTGGACCGGGACAGGATACGATACGCAGTATTTT. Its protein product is CASSWTGTGYDTQYF.